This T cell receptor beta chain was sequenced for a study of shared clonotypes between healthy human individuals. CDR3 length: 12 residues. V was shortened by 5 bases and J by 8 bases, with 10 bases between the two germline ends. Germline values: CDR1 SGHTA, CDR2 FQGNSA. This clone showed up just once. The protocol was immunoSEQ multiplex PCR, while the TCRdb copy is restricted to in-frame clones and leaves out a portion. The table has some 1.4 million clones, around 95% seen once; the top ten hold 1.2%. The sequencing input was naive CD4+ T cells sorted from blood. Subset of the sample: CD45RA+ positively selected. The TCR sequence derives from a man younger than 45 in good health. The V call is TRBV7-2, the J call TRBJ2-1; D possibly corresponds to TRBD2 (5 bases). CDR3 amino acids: CASSRTAYEQFF. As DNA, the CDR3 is TGTGCCAGCAGCCGGACTGCGTATGAGCAGTTCTTC.